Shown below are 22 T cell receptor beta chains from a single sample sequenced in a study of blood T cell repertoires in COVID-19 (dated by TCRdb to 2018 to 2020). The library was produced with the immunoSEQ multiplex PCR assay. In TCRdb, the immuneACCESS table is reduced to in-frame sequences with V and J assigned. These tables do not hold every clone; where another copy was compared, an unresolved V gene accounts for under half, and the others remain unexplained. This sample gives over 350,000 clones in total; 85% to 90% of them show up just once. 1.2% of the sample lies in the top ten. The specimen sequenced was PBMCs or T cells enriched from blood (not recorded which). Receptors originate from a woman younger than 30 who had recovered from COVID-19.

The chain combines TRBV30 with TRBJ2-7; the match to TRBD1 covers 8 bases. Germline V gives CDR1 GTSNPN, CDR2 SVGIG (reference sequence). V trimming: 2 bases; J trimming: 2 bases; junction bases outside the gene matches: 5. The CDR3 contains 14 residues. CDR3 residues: CAWSRGQEAYEQYF. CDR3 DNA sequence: TGTGCCTGGAGTCGGGGACAGGAAGCCTACGAGCAGTACTTC. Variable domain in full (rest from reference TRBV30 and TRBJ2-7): SQTIHQWPATLVQPVGSPLSLECTVEGTSNPNLYWYRQAAGRGLQLLFYSVGIGQISSEVPQNLSASRPQDRQFILSSKKLLLSDSGFYLCAWSRGQEAYEQYFGPGTRLTVT.

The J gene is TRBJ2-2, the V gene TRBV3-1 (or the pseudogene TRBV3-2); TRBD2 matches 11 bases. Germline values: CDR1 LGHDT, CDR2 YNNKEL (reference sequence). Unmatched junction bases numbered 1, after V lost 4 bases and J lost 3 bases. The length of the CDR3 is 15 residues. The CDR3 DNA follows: TGTGCCAGCAGCCCTAGCGGGGGGTACACCGGGGAGCTGTTTTTT. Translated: CASSPSGGYTGELFF.

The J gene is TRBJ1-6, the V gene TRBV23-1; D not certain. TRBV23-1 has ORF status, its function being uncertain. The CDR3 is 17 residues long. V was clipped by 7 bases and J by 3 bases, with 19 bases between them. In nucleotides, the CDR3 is TGCGCCAGCAACCTGCCCCCCCAGGCCGTCTATAATTCACCCCTCCACTTT. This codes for CASNLPPQAVYNSPLHF.

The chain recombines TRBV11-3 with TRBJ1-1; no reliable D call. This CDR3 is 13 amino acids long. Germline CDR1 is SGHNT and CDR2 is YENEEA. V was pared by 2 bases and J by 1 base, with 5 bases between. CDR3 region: CASSLLSNTEAFF. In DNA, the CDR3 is TGTGCCAGCAGCTTACTCTCGAACACTGAAGCTTTCTTT.

The CDR3 here is CASRPFSGAPYNEQFF. DNA for the CDR3: TGTGCCAGTCGCCCCTTTAGCGGGGCCCCCTACAATGAGCAGTTCTTC. The chain employs TRBV19 and TRBJ2-1, with 8 nucleotides matching TRBD2. The CDR3 runs 16 residues. The germline V gene encodes CDR1 LNHDA and CDR2 SQIVND (reference sequence). With V trimmed by 8 bases and J by 2 bases, 11 bases remained unmatched.

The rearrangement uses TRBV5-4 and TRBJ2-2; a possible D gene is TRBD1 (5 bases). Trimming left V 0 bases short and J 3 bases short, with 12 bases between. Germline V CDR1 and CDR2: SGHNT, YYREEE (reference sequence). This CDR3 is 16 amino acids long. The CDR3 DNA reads TGTGCCAGCAGCTTGGAAGGGGCGTTAGACACCGGGGAGCTGTTTTTT. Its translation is CASSLEGALDTGELFF.

The CDR3 protein is CASSLSSGGDGELFF. CDR3 nucleotide sequence: TGTGCCAGCAGCTTGAGTAGCGGGGGTGACGGGGAGCTGTTTTTT. This chain links TRBV7-2 with TRBJ2-2; 9 bases map to TRBD2. Germline-derived CDR1 and CDR2 are SGHTA and FQGNSA. Trimming took 3 bases from V and 7 from J; bases not matched to a gene: 6. The CDR3 runs 15 residues.

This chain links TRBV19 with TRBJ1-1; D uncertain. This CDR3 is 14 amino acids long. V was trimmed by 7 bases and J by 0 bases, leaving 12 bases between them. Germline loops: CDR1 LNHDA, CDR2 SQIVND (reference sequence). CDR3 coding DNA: TGTGCCAGTACCCCTGTATCGGTGAACACTGAAGCTTTCTTT. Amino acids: CASTPVSVNTEAFF.

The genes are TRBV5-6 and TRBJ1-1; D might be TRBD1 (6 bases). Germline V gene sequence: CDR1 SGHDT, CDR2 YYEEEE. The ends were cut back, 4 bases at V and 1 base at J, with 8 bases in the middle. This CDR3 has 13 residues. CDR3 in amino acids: CASSPTGNTEAFF. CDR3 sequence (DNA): TGTGCCAGCAGCCCGACAGGGAACACTGAAGCTTTCTTT. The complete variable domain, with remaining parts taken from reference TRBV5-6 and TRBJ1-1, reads DAGVTQSPTHLIKTRGQQVTLRCSPKSGHDTVSWYQQALGQGPQFIFQYYEEEERQRGNFPDRFSGHQFPNYSSELNVNALLLGDSALYLCASSPTGNTEAFFGQGTRLTVV.

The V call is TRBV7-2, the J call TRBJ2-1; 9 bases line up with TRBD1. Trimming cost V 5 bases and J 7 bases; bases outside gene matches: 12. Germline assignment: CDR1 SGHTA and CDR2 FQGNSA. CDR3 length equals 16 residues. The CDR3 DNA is TGTGCCAGCAGCCCCGGGACAGGGAGGGCAAAAAATGAGCAGTTCTTC. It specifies CASSPGTGRAKNEQFF.

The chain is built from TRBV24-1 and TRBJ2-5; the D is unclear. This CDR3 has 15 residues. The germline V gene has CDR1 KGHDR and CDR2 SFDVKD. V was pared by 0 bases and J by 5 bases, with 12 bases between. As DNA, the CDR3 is TGTGCCACCAGTGATTTGCCTGGCGGTAGGGAGACCCAGTACTTC. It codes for CATSDLPGGRETQYF.

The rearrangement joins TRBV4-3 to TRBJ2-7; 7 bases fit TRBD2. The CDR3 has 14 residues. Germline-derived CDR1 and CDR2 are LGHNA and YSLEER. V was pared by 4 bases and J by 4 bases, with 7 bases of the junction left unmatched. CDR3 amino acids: CASSLRDYGYEQYF. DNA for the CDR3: TGCGCCAGCAGCCTCCGGGACTACGGTTACGAGCAGTACTTC.

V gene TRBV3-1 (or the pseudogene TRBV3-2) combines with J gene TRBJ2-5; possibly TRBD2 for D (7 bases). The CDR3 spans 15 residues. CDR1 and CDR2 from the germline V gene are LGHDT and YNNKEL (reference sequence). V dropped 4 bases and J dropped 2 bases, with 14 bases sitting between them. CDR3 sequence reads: CASSRMGGAQETQYF. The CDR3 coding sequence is TGTGCCAGCAGCCGGATGGGGGGGGCTCAAGAGACCCAGTACTTC.

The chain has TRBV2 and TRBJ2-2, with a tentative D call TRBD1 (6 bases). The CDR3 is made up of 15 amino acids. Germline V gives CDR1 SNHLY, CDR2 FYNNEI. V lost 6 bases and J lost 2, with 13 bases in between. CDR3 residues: CASRADRTNTGELFF. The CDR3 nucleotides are TGTGCCAGCAGGGCAGACAGGACTAACACCGGGGAGCTGTTTTTT.

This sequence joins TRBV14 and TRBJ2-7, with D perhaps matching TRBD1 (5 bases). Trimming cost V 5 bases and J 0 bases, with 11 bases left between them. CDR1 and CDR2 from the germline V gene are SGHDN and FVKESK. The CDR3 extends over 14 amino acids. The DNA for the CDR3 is TGTGCCAGCAGCTCCCGGACAAGCTCCTACGAGCAGTACTTC. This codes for CASSSRTSSYEQYF.

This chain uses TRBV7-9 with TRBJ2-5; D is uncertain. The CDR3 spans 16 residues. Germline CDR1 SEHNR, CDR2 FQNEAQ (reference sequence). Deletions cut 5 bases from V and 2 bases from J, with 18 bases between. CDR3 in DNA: TGTGCCAGCAGCCCCCGACTGTACGTCCCTCAAGAGACCCAGTACTTC. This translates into CASSPRLYVPQETQYF.

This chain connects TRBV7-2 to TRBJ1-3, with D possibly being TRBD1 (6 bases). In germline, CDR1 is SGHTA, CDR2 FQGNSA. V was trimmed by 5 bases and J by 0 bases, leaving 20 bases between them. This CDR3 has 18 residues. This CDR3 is CASSDRVGQLGSGNTIYF. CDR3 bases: TGTGCCAGCAGCGATAGGGTCGGACAGCTTGGCTCTGGAAACACCATATATTTT. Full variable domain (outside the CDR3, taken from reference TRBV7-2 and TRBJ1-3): GAGVSQSPSNKVTEKGKDVELRCDPISGHTALYWYRQSLGQGLEFLIYFQGNSAPDKSGLPSDRFSAERTGGSVSTLTIQRTQQEDSAVYLCASSDRVGQLGSGNTIYFGEGSWLTVV.

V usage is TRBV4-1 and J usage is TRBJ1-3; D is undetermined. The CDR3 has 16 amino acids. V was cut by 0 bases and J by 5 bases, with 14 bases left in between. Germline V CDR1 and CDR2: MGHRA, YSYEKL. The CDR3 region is CASSQEIHPGRNTIYF. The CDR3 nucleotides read TGCGCCAGCAGCCAAGAGATCCATCCAGGTAGAAACACCATATATTTT.

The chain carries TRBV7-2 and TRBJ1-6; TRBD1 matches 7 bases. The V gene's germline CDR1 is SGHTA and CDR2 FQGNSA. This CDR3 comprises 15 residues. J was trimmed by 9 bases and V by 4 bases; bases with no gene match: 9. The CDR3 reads CASSYGTDQGSPLHF. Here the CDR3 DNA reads TGTGCCAGCAGCTACGGGACAGATCAGGGTTCACCCCTCCACTTT.

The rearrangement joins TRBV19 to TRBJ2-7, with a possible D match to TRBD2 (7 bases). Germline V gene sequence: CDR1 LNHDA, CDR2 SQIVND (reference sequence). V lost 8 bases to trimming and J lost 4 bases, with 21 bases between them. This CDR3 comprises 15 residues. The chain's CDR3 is CASGHRGRGFYEQYF. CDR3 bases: TGTGCCAGTGGTCATCGAGGGAGGGGGTTTTACGAGCAGTACTTC.

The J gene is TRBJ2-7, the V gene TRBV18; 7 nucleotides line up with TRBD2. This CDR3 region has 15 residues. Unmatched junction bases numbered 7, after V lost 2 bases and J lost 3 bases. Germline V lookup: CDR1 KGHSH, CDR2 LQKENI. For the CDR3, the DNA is TGTGCCAGCTCACCAGGGGGGGGACCCCTCTACGAGCAGTACTTC. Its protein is CASSPGGGPLYEQYF.

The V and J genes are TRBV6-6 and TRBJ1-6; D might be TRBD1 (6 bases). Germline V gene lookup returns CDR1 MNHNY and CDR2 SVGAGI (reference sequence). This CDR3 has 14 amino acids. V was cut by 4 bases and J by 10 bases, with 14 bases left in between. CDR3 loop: CASSSGVIESPLHF. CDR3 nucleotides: TGTGCCAGCAGTTCAGGGGTAATAGAATCACCCCTCCACTTT.